The 8 T cell receptor beta chains presented below share a single source sample, sequenced in a study of beta chain features in type 1 diabetes. Expressed TCRB transcripts were sequenced because the isolated RNA had all been reverse transcribed beforehand. Method: immunoSEQ multiplex PCR; TCRdb's copy keeps in-frame clones and lacks some. The repertoire holds a few hundred thousand clones, with roughly 21% as singletons. The sequencing sample was made of naive CD4+ T cells from blood. Receptors originate from a woman aged 18-29 years in good health.

The rearrangement links TRBV12-5 to TRBJ1-6; the D is unclear. Germline V lookup: CDR1 LGHNT, CDR2 FRNRAP. The CDR3 has 12 residues. V was trimmed by 1 base and J by 10 bases, leaving 5 bases between them. The CDR3 bases are TGTGCTAGTGGTTTGGGGCAGTCACCCCTCCACTTT. It is translated as CASGLGQSPLHF.

The chain uses TRBV5-6 and TRBJ1-2, with D unclear. The CDR3 extends over 14 amino acids. V was trimmed by 3 bases and J by 4 bases, leaving 13 bases between them. Germline V gene lookup returns CDR1 SGHDT and CDR2 YYEEEE. The CDR3 nucleotides are TGTGCCAGCAGCTCCGGGTGGTCGGGCTATGGCTACACCTTC. Translation gives CASSSGWSGYGYTF.

This clone was recorded a few times. The chain recombines TRBV7-9 with TRBJ2-2; tentatively, D is TRBD2 (6 bases). Trimming pared 11 bases from V and 0 bases from J, leaving 10 bases between. Germline CDR1 is SEHNR and CDR2 is FQNEAQ (reference sequence). CDR3 size: 13 residues. This CDR3 reads CAPEGPNTGELFF. CDR3 DNA sequence: TGTGCCCCGGAGGGCCCGAACACCGGGGAGCTGTTTTTT.

The rearrangement links TRBV11-2 to TRBJ2-3, with a weak D call TRBD1 (5 bases). Per the germline V gene, CDR1 is SGHAT and CDR2 is FQNNGV. CDR3 length equals 16 residues. Trimming removed 5 bases at V and 8 bases at J, with 23 bases between. The DNA for the CDR3 is TGTGCCAGCAGCCATCTCGACCTCACTATGCAGGGTACGCAGTATTTT. Protein product: CASSHLDLTMQGTQYF.

CDR3 nucleotides: TGCGCCAGCAGCTTTGTTGCGGGAGGGGAGAATGAGCAGTTCTTC. Its translation: CASSFVAGGENEQFF. The rearrangement joins TRBV5-1 to TRBJ2-1, with 9 bases matching TRBD2. The V segment lost 2 bases and the J segment 7 bases; nucleotides outside the gene matches: 7. CDR3 size: 15 residues. Germline assignment: CDR1 SGHRS and CDR2 YFSETQ.

This chain joins TRBV16 and TRBJ2-7, with D hard to call. This CDR3 has 12 amino acids. The V gene's germline CDR1 is KGHSY and CDR2 FQNENV. V shed 8 bases and J shed 7 bases, with 15 bases lying between them. The chain's CDR3 is CASGGIYTEQYF. The CDR3, as DNA: TGTGCCAGCGGCGGTATCTACACGGAGCAGTACTTC.

The rearrangement joins TRBV12-5 to TRBJ1-1; D remains unclear. V lost 1 base and J lost 5, with 8 bases in between. The germline V gene has CDR1 LGHNT and CDR2 FRNRAP. This CDR3 has 13 amino acids. The CDR3 region is CASGLERGTEAFF. For the CDR3, the DNA is TGTGCTAGTGGTTTGGAGCGTGGGACTGAAGCTTTCTTT. Full variable domain (rest looked up from reference TRBV12-5 and TRBJ1-1): DARVTQTPRHKVTEMGQEVTMRCQPILGHNTVFWYRQTMMQGLELLAYFRNRAPLDDSGMPKDRFSAEMPDATLATLKIQPSEPRDSAVYFCASGLERGTEAFFGQGTRLTVV.

This clone was counted between two and nine times. J is TRBJ2-2 and V is TRBV5-6, with 8 bases fitting TRBD1. The CDR3 length is 14 residues. Germline lookup yields CDR1 SGHDT and CDR2 YYEEEE. Trimming took 4 bases from V and 7 from J; bases not matched to a gene: 6. CDR3 nucleotide sequence: TGTGCCAGCAGCGCTCCAGGGGGCTTCGGGGAGCTGTTTTTT. Its protein is CASSAPGGFGELFF.